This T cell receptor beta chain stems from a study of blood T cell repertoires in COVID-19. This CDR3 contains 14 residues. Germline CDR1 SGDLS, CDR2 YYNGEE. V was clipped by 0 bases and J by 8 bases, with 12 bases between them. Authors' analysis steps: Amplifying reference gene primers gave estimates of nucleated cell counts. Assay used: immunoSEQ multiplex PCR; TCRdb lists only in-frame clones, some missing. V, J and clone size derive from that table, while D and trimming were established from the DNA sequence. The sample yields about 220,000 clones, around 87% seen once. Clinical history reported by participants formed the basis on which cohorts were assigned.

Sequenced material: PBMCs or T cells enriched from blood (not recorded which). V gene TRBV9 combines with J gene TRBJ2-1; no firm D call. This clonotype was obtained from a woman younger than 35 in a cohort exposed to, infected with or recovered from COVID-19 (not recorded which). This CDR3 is CASSVVSRPDEQFF. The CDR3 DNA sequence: TGTGCCAGCAGCGTAGTGAGTCGTCCTGATGAGCAGTTCTTC.